A selection of T cell receptor beta chains follows, all from one sample in a study of long-term antiretroviral therapy in people with HIV. Libraries were prepared by immunoSEQ multiplex PCR; TCRdb keeps only in-frame clonotypes and omits some of them. The data show around 6,500 clones, with approximately 85% seen just once and about 3% held by the top ten. This material consisted of unsorted PBMCs, taken 3.7 years after starting antiretroviral therapy. The receptors come from a woman in her forties or fifties with HIV. Both conserved end residues are part of each CDR3. A D gene is named only where the DNA matches it firmly. A row's size may be missing; if present it is once, few, many or a size class.

J: TRBJ2-3; D: TRBD2; size: once; V: TRBV27; DNA: TGTGCCAGCAGTTTAGGTTGGGCGGGAGGACGCACAGATACGCAGTATTTT; CDR3: CASSLGWAGGRTDTQYF
J: TRBJ2-4; D: .; size: .; V: TRBV11-3; DNA: TGTGCCAGGGGCATCAGGCTAGCCAAAAACATTCAGTACTTC; CDR3: CARGIRLAKNIQYF
J: TRBJ2-3; D: .; size: .; V: TRBV11-2; DNA: TGTGCCAGCAGCGTAGCAACTAGCACAGATACGCAGTATTTT; CDR3: CASSVATSTDTQYF
J: TRBJ2-7; D: TRBD2; size: .; V: TRBV7-6; DNA: TGTGCCAGCAGCTTATTAACTAGCGGGTCTTCCTACGAGCAGTACTTC; CDR3: CASSLLTSGSSYEQYF
J: TRBJ2-1; D: TRBD2; size: .; V: TRBV29-1; DNA: TGCAGCGGGGGGGAGGGGCTGCAGTTCTTC; CDR3: CSGGEGLQFF
J: TRBJ2-7; D: .; size: few; V: TRBV6-1; DNA: TGTGCCAGCAAGGTCGGCGGACCCTCCCCCAGCGAGCAGTACTTC; CDR3: CASKVGGPSPSEQYF
J: TRBJ1-1; D: .; size: .; V: TRBV18; DNA: TGTGCCAGCTCACCCTTCCAGGGATTTAACACTGAAGCTTTCTTT; CDR3: CASSPFQGFNTEAFF
J: TRBJ2-7; D: TRBD2; size: .; V: TRBV5-1; DNA: TGCGCCAGCAGCTTGGCACTAGCGGAAGAGCAGTACTTC; CDR3: CASSLALAEEQYF
J: TRBJ1-2; D: TRBD1; size: .; V: TRBV15; DNA: TGTGCCACCAGCAGAGATAGGGGGACAGGCCTTATAGGTGGCTACACCTTC; CDR3: CATSRDRGTGLIGGYTF
J: TRBJ2-7; D: TRBD2; size: .; V: TRBV4-2; DNA: TGTGCCAGCAGCCACCTAGCGGGAGGCGATGACGAGCAGTACTTC; CDR3: CASSHLAGGDDEQYF
J: TRBJ2-1; D: .; size: .; V: TRBV12-1; DNA: TGTGCCAGCAGCGTTAGCGGGAGGAGGGGGTACTACAATGAGCAGTTCTTC; CDR3: CASSVSGRRGYYNEQFF
J: TRBJ1-5; D: TRBD1; size: .; V: TRBV18; DNA: TGTGCCAGCTCACCAAGCGGACAGGGGACACACCAGCCCCAGCATTTT; CDR3: CASSPSGQGTHQPQHF
J: TRBJ2-1; D: TRBD2; size: .; V: TRBV18; DNA: TGTGCCAGCTCACCCGTACTAGCGGGAGGGTCCTCCTACAATGAGCAGTTCTTC; CDR3: CASSPVLAGGSSYNEQFF
J: TRBJ2-7; D: TRBD2; size: .; V: TRBV6-4; DNA: TGTGCCAGCAGTTACCAGCGGGGAGCCTACGAGCAGTACTTC; CDR3: CASSYQRGAYEQYF
J: TRBJ1-2; D: TRBD1; size: .; V: TRBV7-2; DNA: TGTGCCAGCAGCCTAGGGACAGGGGGATCGAACTATGGCTACACCTTC; CDR3: CASSLGTGGSNYGYTF
J: TRBJ2-1; D: TRBD2; size: .; V: TRBV9; DNA: TGTGCCAGCAGCGGAAGGCACGTCGGGGGGTATGAGCAGTTCTTC; CDR3: CASSGRHVGGYEQFF
J: TRBJ2-3; D: TRBD2; size: .; V: TRBV29-1; DNA: TGCAGCGTTGAAGATGGCCCCCGGGGGGTCAGGACAGATACGCAGTATTTT; CDR3: CSVEDGPRGVRTDTQYF
J: TRBJ1-2; D: .; size: .; V: TRBV28; DNA: TGTGCCAGCAGTTCTACCGGGCGACTTATTGGGGGCTACACCTTC; CDR3: CASSSTGRLIGGYTF
J: TRBJ1-2; D: .; size: .; V: TRBV28; DNA: TGTGCCAGCAGTTTTGGACAGAGCTATGGCTACACCTTC; CDR3: CASSFGQSYGYTF
J: TRBJ1-1; D: TRBD1; size: .; V: TRBV7-8; DNA: TGTGCCAGCAGCTTAGCGGACAGGCTTGAAGCTTTCTTT; CDR3: CASSLADRLEAFF